This T cell receptor (beta chain) originates from a study of siplizumab effects on memory and regulatory T cells. Overall study findings and caveats: Unstimulated subsets were the mapping target of only a minor fraction of alloreactive clones. The study found naive T cells seemingly more diverse than memory cells and seemingly major alloresponse contributors.

Comments on this clone: The target antigen is unknown.

It was about 100,000 TCR templates that were assayed per sample. The data were produced by immunoSEQ multiplex PCR, yet TCRdb's version contains in-frame clones alone and is incomplete. The sample shows 70,000 to 100,000 clones, roughly 95% of them seen only once. CDR1 is SGHDN and CDR2 is FVKESK in the germline V gene. This CDR3 comprises 14 residues. The ends lost 4 bases at V and 4 bases at J; junction bases unmatched: 3. The receptor was isolated from a human donor in good health. Sequenced: naive CD4+ T cells sorted from blood. The chain couples TRBV14 to TRBJ1-4, with TRBD1 identical over 7 bases. The CDR3 sequence is CASSRQGGNEKLFF. The DNA for the CDR3 is TGTGCCAGCAGCCGACAGGGCGGTAATGAAAAACTGTTTTTT.